The 29 T cell receptor beta chains reported below all come from one sample, sequenced in a study of TIL therapy for anti-PD-1-resistant metastatic lung cancer. This sample's time point: pre-treatment sample, taken before nivolumab and TIL therapy. The immunoSEQ assay was v3. Generated by immunoSEQ multiplex PCR, the TCRdb table keeps only in-frame clones and is missing some. The sample has under 70,000 clones, around 87% seen once. This specimen consisted of blood, obtained at baseline. The receptors here all came from a person between 30 and 79 years old with non-small cell lung cancer.

This chain uses TRBV20-1 with TRBJ2-3; possibly TRBD1 for D (6 bases). The CDR3 length is 11 residues. Germline-derived CDR1 and CDR2 are DFQATT and SNEGSKA (reference sequence). V lost 6 bases and J 8 bases, leaving 12 bases between the germline ends. CDR3 sequence: CSAIPGATQYF. The CDR3 DNA reads as TGCAGTGCGATTCCAGGGGCTACGCAGTATTTT.

The chain links TRBV29-1 to TRBJ1-2; D not certain. The ends were cut back, 2 bases at V and 6 bases at J, with 10 bases in the middle. The CDR3 sequence is 12 residues long. Germline CDR1 is SQVTM and CDR2 is ANQGSEA. This CDR3 reads CSVERQSDGYTF. Here the CDR3 DNA reads TGCAGCGTTGAACGTCAGTCGGATGGCTACACCTTC.

The chain combines TRBV3-1 (or the pseudogene TRBV3-2) with TRBJ1-2; D gene ambiguous. The CDR3 is made up of 13 amino acids. The germline V gene encodes CDR1 LGHDT and CDR2 YNNKEL (reference sequence). Trimming took off 4 bases at V and 5 bases at J, with 11 bases between the two ends. CDR3 DNA: TGTGCCAGCAGCCCGGATGATTTTTATGGCTACACCTTC. Protein: CASSPDDFYGYTF.

The V gene is TRBV5-4, the J gene TRBJ2-3; 8 positions agree with TRBD2. This CDR3 spans 15 amino acids. The V gene end was trimmed by 4 bases and the J gene end by 7 bases; junction bases not matched to a gene: 11. The germline gives CDR1 SGHNT, CDR2 YYREEE (reference sequence). This CDR3 is CASSRGGGSGYTQYF. CDR3 sequence (DNA): TGTGCCAGCAGCCGGGGGGGCGGGAGCGGCTATACGCAGTATTTT.

The chain joins TRBV7-3 to TRBJ2-1; 7 positions match TRBD2. The V gene's germline CDR1 is SGHTA and CDR2 FQGTGA. The CDR3 has 15 amino acids. Trimming took 2 bases from V and 6 from J; bases not matched to a gene: 7. This chain's CDR3 is CASSLGLAEINEQFF. CDR3 DNA sequence: TGTGCCAGCAGCTTAGGCCTAGCGGAGATCAATGAGCAGTTCTTC.

CDR3 bases: TGTGCCAGCAGCTTAGCCGGGACAGGGGGCGTCGATGGCTACACCTTC. It translates to CASSLAGTGGVDGYTF. The V call is TRBV7-6, the J call TRBJ1-2, with 12 bases matching TRBD1. From germline, CDR1 is SGHVS and CDR2 FNYEAQ. V shed 0 bases and J 6 bases; nucleotides not matched to a gene: 5. The CDR3 runs 16 residues.

DNA for the CDR3: TGTGCCAGCAGATTCGGGGGGGCCGGGGGTGAGCAGTTCTTC. This gives the protein CASRFGGAGGEQFF. The chain couples TRBV6-5 to TRBJ2-1; 8 positions match TRBD2. The V gene end was trimmed by 6 bases and the J gene end by 9 bases; junction bases not matched to a gene: 10. This CDR3 has 14 residues. Looked up from germline, CDR1 is MNHEY and CDR2 is SVGAGI.

The V gene is TRBV4-1, the J gene TRBJ2-7; D possibly uses TRBD1 or TRBD2 (5 bases each). The CDR3 totals 16 residues. Between the trimmed V and J ends, which lost 1 base and 3 bases, there was a span of 16 bases. Germline lookup yields CDR1 MGHRA and CDR2 YSYEKL. CDR3 nucleotides: TGCGCCAGCAGCCAAGGGGGGTCTTTGGGAAACTACGAGCAGTACTTC. Translated: CASSQGGSLGNYEQYF.

The V call is TRBV19, the J call TRBJ2-4; D perhaps matches TRBD2 (5 bases). Germline CDR1 LNHDA, CDR2 SQIVND (reference sequence). The CDR3 length is 13 residues. Trimming removed 7 bases from V and 8 bases from J, with 15 bases in between. CDR3 sequence (DNA): TGTGCCAGTACCCTATTTGCCGGGGACATTCAGTACTTC. Translation: CASTLFAGDIQYF.

This chain's CDR3 is CASRDREAGGEAFF. The CDR3 bases are TGTGCCAGTAGAGACAGGGAAGCGGGTGGTGAAGCTTTCTTT. This chain links TRBV19 with TRBJ1-1, with 7 bases aligning to TRBD1. Germline V lookup: CDR1 LNHDA, CDR2 SQIVND (reference sequence). Trimming cost V 6 bases and J 7 bases; bases outside gene matches: 11. This CDR3 has 14 residues.

The chain combines TRBV19 with TRBJ1-2; 7 bases are shared with TRBD1. There are 16 residues in the CDR3. V dropped 10 bases and J dropped 3; count of bases not matched to a gene: 17. From germline, CDR1 is LNHDA and CDR2 SQIVND (reference sequence). The CDR3 nucleotides read TGTGCCACCCTCGAAATCCCGCAGGGGGGAGACTATGGCTACACCTTC. It codes for CATLEIPQGGDYGYTF.

V usage is TRBV24-1 and J usage is TRBJ1-1; D unclear. The length of the CDR3 is 13 residues. Germline-derived CDR1 and CDR2 are KGHDR and SFDVKD. V was clipped by 4 bases and J by 10 bases, with 15 bases between them. CDR3 in amino acids: CATSDPNSRVAFF. CDR3 coding DNA: TGTGCCACCAGTGACCCCAATTCGAGGGTAGCTTTCTTT.

The chain carries TRBV27 and TRBJ2-1; the D is unclear. The germline CDR1 and CDR2 sequences are MNHEY and SMNVEV (reference sequence). The CDR3 has 13 residues. Trimming removed 4 bases at V and 6 bases at J, with 10 bases between. CDR3 bases: TGTGCCAGCAGTTCATCCTATACCAATGAGCAGTTCTTC. This translates into CASSSSYTNEQFF.

The V gene is TRBV18, the J gene TRBJ1-6; 8 positions match TRBD1. The CDR3 contains 15 residues. Germline values: CDR1 KGHSH, CDR2 LQKENI. V lost 3 bases, J lost 10 bases, and 8 bases stayed unmatched. The CDR3 loop is CASSPLTGDGSPLHF. As DNA, the CDR3 is TGTGCCAGCTCACCGTTGACAGGGGATGGCTCACCCCTCCACTTT.

The chain is built from TRBV28 and TRBJ1-5; perhaps TRBD1 as D (5 bases). Germline CDR1 is MDHEN and CDR2 is SYDVKM. The CDR3 loop spans 12 amino acids. Trimming took 6 bases from V and 7 from J, leaving 10 bases between them. In DNA, the CDR3 is TGTGCCAGCAGCGACGGGGCACAGCCCCAGCATTTT. Protein sequence: CASSDGAQPQHF.

This clone was detected once. CDR3 sequence (DNA): TGTGCCAGCAGCTGGCGGACAGGGGAAGGGAACACTGAAGCTTTCTTT. Translating it yields CASSWRTGEGNTEAFF. The V and J genes are TRBV7-9 and TRBJ1-1, with TRBD1 identical over 9 bases. Germline CDR1 and CDR2: SEHNR and FQNEAQ (reference sequence). The V gene end was trimmed by 4 bases and the J gene end by 1 base; junction bases not matched to a gene: 7. The CDR3 sequence is 16 residues long.

This clone was observed once. The rearrangement links TRBV15 to TRBJ2-7; 8 bases line up with TRBD1. Germline trimming cut 0 bases from V and 0 bases from J; bases unmatched to any gene: 10. CDR1 is LNHNV, CDR2 YYDKDF, per germline (reference sequence). The CDR3 is made up of 18 amino acids. CDR3: CATSRDTPTGASSYEQYF. CDR3 DNA sequence: TGTGCCACCAGCAGAGATACCCCGACAGGGGCAAGCTCCTACGAGCAGTACTTC.

The chain carries TRBV7-8 and TRBJ2-3; no clear D gene. Germline loops: CDR1 SGHVS, CDR2 FQNEAQ. CDR3 length: 14 amino acids. Trimming removed 1 base at V and 0 bases at J, with 5 bases between. This CDR3 reads CASSLVSSTDTQYF. The DNA for the CDR3 is TGTGCCAGCAGCTTAGTTTCTAGCACAGATACGCAGTATTTT.

This clone was detected once. This chain connects TRBV4-1 to TRBJ2-3; the match to TRBD2 covers 10 bases. Germline V lookup: CDR1 MGHRA, CDR2 YSYEKL. Trimming at V came to 4 bases and at J to 3 bases, leaving 13 bases not matched to a gene. There are 18 residues in the CDR3. DNA of the CDR3: TGCGCCAGCAGCCTAACGTCTAGCGGGGGCCGGAGGACAGATACGCAGTATTTT. Translation gives CASSLTSSGGRRTDTQYF.

A single count supports this clone. The chain recombines TRBV27 with TRBJ1-2; D is perhaps TRBD1 (6 bases). V was trimmed by 5 bases and J by 7 bases, leaving 20 bases between them. CDR3 length: 15 amino acids. CDR1 is MNHEY, CDR2 SMNVEV, per germline (reference sequence). The CDR3 here is CASSPTRGGLVGYTF. The CDR3 DNA reads TGTGCCAGCAGTCCCACCCGAGGGGGGCTGGTTGGCTACACCTTC.

This chain links TRBV7-2 with TRBJ2-3; D not resolved. The CDR3 runs 14 residues. The germline V and J ends were trimmed by 4 bases and 1 base, with 9 bases remaining between them. CDR1 and CDR2 from the germline V gene are SGHTA and FQGNSA. The CDR3 spells CASSSSRGTDTQYF. The DNA of the CDR3 is TGTGCCAGCAGCTCTTCTAGAGGCACAGATACGCAGTATTTT.

This clone was counted only a few times. The V and J genes are TRBV10-3 and TRBJ1-2, with TRBD1 as a possible D gene (5 bases). The CDR3 totals 16 residues. Per the germline V gene, CDR1 is ENHRY and CDR2 is SYGVKD. V was trimmed by 0 bases and J by 4 bases, leaving 15 bases between them. The CDR3 DNA sequence: TGTGCCATCAGTGAGTCGATTGGGGGACGGCTCTATGGCTACACCTTC. Translated: CAISESIGGRLYGYTF.

The genes are TRBV10-3 and TRBJ2-1; 7 nucleotides match TRBD2. Germline assignment: CDR1 ENHRY and CDR2 SYGVKD. J lost 5 bases, V lost 0 bases, and 10 bases had no gene match. The CDR3 spans 17 residues. CDR3 nucleotides: TGTGCCATCAGTGAGTCGGTTGCGGGAGTAGCAGACAATGAGCAGTTCTTC. This sequence encodes CAISESVAGVADNEQFF.

The V and J genes are TRBV27 and TRBJ2-2; either TRBD1 or TRBD2 may supply D (5 bases each). V dropped 8 bases and J dropped 10 bases, with 14 bases sitting between them. Germline V gene sequence: CDR1 MNHEY, CDR2 SMNVEV (reference sequence). CDR3 length: 12 residues. In nucleotides, the CDR3 is TGTGCCAGCGGGACCCTAGCAGCGGAGCTGTTTTTT. This gives the protein CASGTLAAELFF.

The chain links TRBV7-3 to TRBJ2-5, with 10 positions matching TRBD1. This CDR3 spans 14 amino acids. V shed 8 bases and J 5 bases; nucleotides not matched to a gene: 8. CDR1 and CDR2 (germline): SGHTA, FQGTGA. CDR3 amino acids: CASGRQGAGETQYF. DNA for the CDR3: TGTGCCAGCGGAAGACAGGGGGCTGGGGAGACCCAGTACTTC.

The chain employs TRBV19 and TRBJ2-7, with 8 bases that match TRBD2. The CDR3 has 11 residues. V shed 8 bases and J 5 bases; nucleotides not matched to a gene: 2. In germline, CDR1 is LNHDA, CDR2 SQIVND (reference sequence). The DNA of the CDR3 is TGTGCCAGTGCGGGGGGTAACGAGCAGTACTTC. Its protein product is CASAGGNEQYF.

The chain has TRBV30 and TRBJ2-2; TRBD2 is a possible D gene (7 bases). Germline V gene lookup returns CDR1 GTSNPN and CDR2 SVGIG (reference sequence). The germline V and J ends were trimmed by 5 bases and 4 bases, with 14 bases remaining between them. There are 14 residues in the CDR3. The CDR3 protein is CAWRGGGATGELFF. In DNA, the CDR3 is TGTGCCTGGCGAGGTGGGGGGGCCACCGGGGAGCTGTTTTTT. Together with reference TRBV30 and TRBJ2-2, the CDR3 gives the full variable domain: SQTIHQWPATLVQPVGSPLSLECTVEGTSNPNLYWYRQAAGRGLQLLFYSVGIGQISSEVPQNLSASRPQDRQFILSSKKLLLSDSGFYLCAWRGGGATGELFFGEGSRLTVL.

This chain connects TRBV7-6 to TRBJ2-7; maybe TRBD2 (7 bases). The CDR3 covers 15 residues. The V and J ends lost 4 bases and 3 bases respectively, with 16 bases between them. The germline gives CDR1 SGHVS, CDR2 FNYEAQ. Written as DNA, the CDR3 is TGTGCCAGCAGCTCCCAAATCGGGGGGCTCTACGAGCAGTACTTC. Its protein is CASSSQIGGLYEQYF.

The chain employs TRBV2 and TRBJ2-3, with 7 bases lining up with TRBD2. Trimming cost V 8 bases and J 4 bases; bases outside gene matches: 12. Looked up from germline, CDR1 is SNHLY and CDR2 is FYNNEI. This CDR3 contains 15 residues. The CDR3 reads CASGTEAGVPDTQYF. CDR3 DNA: TGTGCCAGCGGAACGGAGGCGGGGGTGCCAGATACGCAGTATTTT.